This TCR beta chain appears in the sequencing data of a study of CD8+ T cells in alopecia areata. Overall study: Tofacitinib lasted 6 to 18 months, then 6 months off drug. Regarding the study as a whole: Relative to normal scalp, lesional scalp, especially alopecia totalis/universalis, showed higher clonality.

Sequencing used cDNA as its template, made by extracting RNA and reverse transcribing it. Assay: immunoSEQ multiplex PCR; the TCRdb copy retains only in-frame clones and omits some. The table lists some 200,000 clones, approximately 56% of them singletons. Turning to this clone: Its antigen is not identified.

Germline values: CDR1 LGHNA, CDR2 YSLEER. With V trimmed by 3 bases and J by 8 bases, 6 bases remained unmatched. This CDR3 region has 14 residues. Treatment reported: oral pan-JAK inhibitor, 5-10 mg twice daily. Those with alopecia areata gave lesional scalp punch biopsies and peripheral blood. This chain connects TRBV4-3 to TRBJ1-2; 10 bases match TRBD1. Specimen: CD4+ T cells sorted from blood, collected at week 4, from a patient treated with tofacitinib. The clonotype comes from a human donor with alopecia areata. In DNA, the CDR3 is TGCGCCAGCAGCCACGGGACAGGGGCACGGGGCTACACCTTC. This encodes CASSHGTGARGYTF.